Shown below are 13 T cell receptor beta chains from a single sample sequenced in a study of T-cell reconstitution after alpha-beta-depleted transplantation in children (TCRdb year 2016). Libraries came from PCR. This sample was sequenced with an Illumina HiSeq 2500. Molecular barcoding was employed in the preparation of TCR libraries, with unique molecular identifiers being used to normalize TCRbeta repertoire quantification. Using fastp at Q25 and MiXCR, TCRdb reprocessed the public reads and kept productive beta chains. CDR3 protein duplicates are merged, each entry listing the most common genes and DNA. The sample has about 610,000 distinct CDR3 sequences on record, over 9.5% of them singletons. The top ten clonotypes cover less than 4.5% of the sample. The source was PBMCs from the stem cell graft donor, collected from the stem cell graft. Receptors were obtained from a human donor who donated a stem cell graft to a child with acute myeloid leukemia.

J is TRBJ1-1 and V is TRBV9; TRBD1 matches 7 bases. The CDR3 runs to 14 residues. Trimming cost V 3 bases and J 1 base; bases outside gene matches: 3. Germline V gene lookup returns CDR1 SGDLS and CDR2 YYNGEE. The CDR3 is CASSAGTANTEAFF. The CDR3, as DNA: TGTGCCAGCAGCGCGGGGACAGCGAACACTGAAGCTTTCTTT.

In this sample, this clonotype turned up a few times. This CDR3 is CASSSQGAGISGYTF. DNA of the CDR3: TGTGCCAGCAGCTCCCAGGGGGCAGGGATAAGCGGCTACACCTTC. The V gene is TRBV7-3, the J gene TRBJ1-2; 8 bases fit TRBD1. Germline CDR1 reads SGHTA; CDR2 reads FQGTGA. V gave up 4 bases and J gave up 8 bases; unmatched junction bases: 12. CDR3 size: 15 residues.

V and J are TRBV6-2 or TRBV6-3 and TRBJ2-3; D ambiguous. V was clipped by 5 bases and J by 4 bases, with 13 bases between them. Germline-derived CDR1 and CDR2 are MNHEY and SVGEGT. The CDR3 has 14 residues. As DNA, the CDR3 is TGTGCCAGCAGTCAGGCTAGTTCGGCAGATACGCAGTATTTT. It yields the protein CASSQASSADTQYF.

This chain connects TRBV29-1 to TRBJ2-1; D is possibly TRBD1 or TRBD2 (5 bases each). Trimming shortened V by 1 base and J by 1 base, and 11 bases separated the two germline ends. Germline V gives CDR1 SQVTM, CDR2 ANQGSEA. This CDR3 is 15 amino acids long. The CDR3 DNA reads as TGCAGCGTTGAAGGAGGTTGGGGGTCCTACAATGAGCAGTTCTTC. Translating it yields CSVEGGWGSYNEQFF.

This CDR3 is CASSLEVINTDTQYF. The CDR3 coding sequence is TGTGCCAGCAGCTTGGAGGTGATCAACACAGATACGCAGTATTTT. J is TRBJ2-3 and V is TRBV5-5; D not resolved. Germline V lookup: CDR1 SGHKS, CDR2 YYEKEE (reference sequence). Deletions cut 0 bases from V and 2 bases from J, with 10 bases between. The CDR3 contains 15 residues.

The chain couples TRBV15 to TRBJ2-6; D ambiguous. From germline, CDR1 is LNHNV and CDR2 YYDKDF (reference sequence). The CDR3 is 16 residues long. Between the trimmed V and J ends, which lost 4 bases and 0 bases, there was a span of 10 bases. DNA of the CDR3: TGTGCCACCAGCAAAGGCATTGACTCTGGGGCCAACGTCCTGACTTTC. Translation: CATSKGIDSGANVLTF.

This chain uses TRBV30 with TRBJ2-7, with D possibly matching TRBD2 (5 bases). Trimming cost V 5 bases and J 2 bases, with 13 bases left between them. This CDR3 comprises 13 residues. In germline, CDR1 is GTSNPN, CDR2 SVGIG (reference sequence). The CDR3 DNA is TGTGCCTGGCGAGGGTGGGCCACCTACGAGCAGTACTTC. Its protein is CAWRGWATYEQYF.

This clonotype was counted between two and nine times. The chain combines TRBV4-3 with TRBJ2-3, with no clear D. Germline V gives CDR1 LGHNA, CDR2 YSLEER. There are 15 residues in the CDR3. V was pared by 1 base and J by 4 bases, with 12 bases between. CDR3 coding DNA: TGCGCCAGCAGCCAAGCGCACGTGAGAGCAGATACGCAGTATTTT. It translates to CASSQAHVRADTQYF.

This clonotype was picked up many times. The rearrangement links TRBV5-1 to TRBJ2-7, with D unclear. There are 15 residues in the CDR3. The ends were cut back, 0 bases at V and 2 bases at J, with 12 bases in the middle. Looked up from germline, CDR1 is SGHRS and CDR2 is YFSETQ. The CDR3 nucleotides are TGCGCCAGCAGCTTGGGAAGCGTCGGAACCTACGAGCAGTACTTC. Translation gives CASSLGSVGTYEQYF.

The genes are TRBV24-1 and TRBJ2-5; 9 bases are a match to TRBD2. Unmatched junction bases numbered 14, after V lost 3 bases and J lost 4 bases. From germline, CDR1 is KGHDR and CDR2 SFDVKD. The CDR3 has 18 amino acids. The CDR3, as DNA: TGTGCCACCAGTGATGGGGTCCAAGGCGGGAGGGCCCGAGAGACCCAGTACTTC. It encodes CATSDGVQGGRARETQYF.

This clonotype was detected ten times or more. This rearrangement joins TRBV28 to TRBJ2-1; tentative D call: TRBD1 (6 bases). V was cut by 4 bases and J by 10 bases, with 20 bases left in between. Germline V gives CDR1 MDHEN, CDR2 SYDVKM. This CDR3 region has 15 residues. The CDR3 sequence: CASSSNRVGTWEQFF. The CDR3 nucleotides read TGTGCCAGCAGTTCCAACAGGGTAGGAACTTGGGAGCAGTTCTTC.

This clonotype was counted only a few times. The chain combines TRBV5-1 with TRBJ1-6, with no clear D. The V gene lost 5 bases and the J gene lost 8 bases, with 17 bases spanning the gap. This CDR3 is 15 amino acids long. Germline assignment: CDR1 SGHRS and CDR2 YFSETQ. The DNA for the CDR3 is TGCGCCAGCAGTTCACAAGACACGAGACATTCACCCCTCCACTTT. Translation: CASSSQDTRHSPLHF.

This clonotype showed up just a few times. In nucleotides, the CDR3 is TGCAGTGCTAGTGGCGGTTACTCCTACAATGAGCAGTTCTTC. This codes for CSASGGYSYNEQFF. The chain uses TRBV20-1 and TRBJ2-1; the D is unclear. V was trimmed by 3 bases and J by 0 bases, leaving 9 bases between them. Looked up from germline, CDR1 is DFQATT and CDR2 is SNEGSKA (reference sequence). The CDR3 has 14 residues.